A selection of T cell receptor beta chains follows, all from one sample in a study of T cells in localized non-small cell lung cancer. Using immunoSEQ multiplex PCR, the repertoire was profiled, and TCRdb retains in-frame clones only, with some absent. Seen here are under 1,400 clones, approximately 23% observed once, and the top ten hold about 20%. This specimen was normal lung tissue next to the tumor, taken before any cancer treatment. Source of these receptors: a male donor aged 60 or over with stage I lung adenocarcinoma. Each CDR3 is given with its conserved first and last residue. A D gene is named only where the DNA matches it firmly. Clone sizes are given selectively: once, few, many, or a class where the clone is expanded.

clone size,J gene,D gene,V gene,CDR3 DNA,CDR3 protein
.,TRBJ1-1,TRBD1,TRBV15,TGTGCCACCAGCCCGGACAGGTCGTTCACTGAAGCTTTCTTT,CATSPDRSFTEAFF
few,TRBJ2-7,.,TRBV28,TGTGCCAGCAGTCCTGGGCCCTACGAGCAGTACTTC,CASSPGPYEQYF
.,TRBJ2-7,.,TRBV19,TGTGCCAGTAGTACCTTGGAGGGCCAACGGGGTTACGAGCAGTACTTC,CASSTLEGQRGYEQYF
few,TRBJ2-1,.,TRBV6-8,TGTGCCAGCAGTTACTCGGTACAGAATGAGCAGTTCTTC,CASSYSVQNEQFF